The present T cell receptor (beta chain) was sequenced within a study of T cells after yellow fever vaccination. Findings and caveats of the study: The presence of abundant clonotypes contaminating from the bulk population was possible in FACS-sorted repertoires.

Using its own MiXCR run on the 5' RACE reads, TCRdb lists one record per CDR3 protein. Altogether about 300,000 distinct CDR3 sequences are present, around 6.8% being singletons, with the ten largest covering about 18%. This clonotype has a handful of counts. Its antigen is undetermined. The germline gives CDR1 SGHRS, CDR2 YFSETQ. This CDR3 region has 11 residues. The V and J ends lost 4 bases and 10 bases, in that order; junction bases with no gene match: 3. The sequence came from a man between 18 and 29 years old who received the YFV17D yellow fever vaccine. The V and J genes are TRBV5-1 and TRBJ2-3; 7 positions agree with TRBD2. The sequencing used PBMCs, collected approximately 47 days after the first yellow fever vaccination. The CDR3 DNA sequence: TGCGCCAGCAGCCTGCTAGCGGCGCAGTATTTT. Translation: CASSLLAAQYF.